These 11 T cell receptor beta chains originate from one sample sequenced in a study of identical twins. One entry per CDR3 protein, called by TCRdb with MiXCR from the 5' RACE reads. The sample records approximately 300,000 distinct CDR3 sequences, more than 8% being singletons. A further study also used this sample, focusing on yellow fever vaccine responses in identical twins.

Sequencing used CD8+ T cells sorted from blood. Source of these receptors: a young woman in good health.

This clonotype was observed at least ten times. The rearrangement uses TRBV5-6 and TRBJ2-7, with TRBD1 matching 7 bases. The CDR3 totals 14 residues. V lost 0 bases and J lost 2; bases outside the gene matches: 2. Germline CDR1 SGHDT, CDR2 YYEEEE. CDR3 region: CASSLGQGPYEQYF. DNA for the CDR3: TGTGCCAGCAGCTTGGGACAGGGACCCTACGAGCAGTACTTC.

This clonotype was found many times. One end of the junction fails to match germline, which may point to a read error. The rearrangement joins TRBV15 to TRBJ2-1, with no clear D. CDR1 and CDR2 from the germline V gene are LNHNV and YYDKDF (reference sequence). The CDR3 length is 13 residues. The CDR3 region has the DNA TGTGCCACTAGATCACCTTCCTCCAATGAGCAGTTCTTC. Translating gives CATRSPSSNEQFF.

The chain joins TRBV10-3 to TRBJ2-7; D may be TRBD1 (6 bases). The V gene's germline CDR1 is ENHRY and CDR2 SYGVKD. Trimming took 2 bases from V and 11 from J, leaving 16 bases between them. This CDR3 contains 13 residues. Here the CDR3 DNA reads TGTGCCATCAGTGAGACCGACCAACAGGGAAAGTACTTC. Residues: CAISETDQQGKYF.

This clonotype was detected only a few times. The chain is built from TRBV7-8 and TRBJ1-2; a possible D gene is TRBD1 (5 bases). Germline values: CDR1 SGHVS, CDR2 FQNEAQ. V shed 1 base and J shed 5 bases, with 14 bases lying between them. The CDR3 has 15 residues. CDR3: CASSLGGRALYGYTF. The DNA for the CDR3 is TGTGCCAGCAGCTTAGGAGGCAGGGCCTTATATGGCTACACCTTC.

This clonotype was recorded at least ten times. V is TRBV29-1 and J is TRBJ2-3; TRBD2 might be the D (6 bases). Germline CDR1 is SQVTM and CDR2 is ANQGSEA. V lost 2 bases, J lost 2 bases, and 23 bases lay in between. This CDR3 is 18 amino acids long. CDR3 coding DNA: TGCAGCGTTGAACGGTCTACGGGAGCCGCTTCTCACACAGATACGCAGTATTTT. Amino acids: CSVERSTGAASHTDTQYF.

This clonotype appeared a few times. V usage is TRBV4-1 and J usage is TRBJ2-5; no definite D call. The CDR3 totals 14 residues. The germline V and J ends were trimmed by 1 base and 5 bases, with 11 bases remaining between them. The germline V gene has CDR1 MGHRA and CDR2 YSYEKL. The CDR3 loop reads CASSQVDGSETQYF. The CDR3 coding sequence is TGCGCCAGCAGCCAAGTGGACGGGTCGGAGACCCAGTACTTC.

J is TRBJ2-3 and V is TRBV24-1; D call uncertain. The V end lost 4 bases, the J end lost 1 base, and 8 bases lay between the germline ends. Germline CDR1 KGHDR, CDR2 SFDVKD. The CDR3 sequence is 14 residues long. As DNA, the CDR3 is TGTGCCACCAGTGACATCTATGGCACAGATACGCAGTATTTT. As protein: CATSDIYGTDTQYF.

This clonotype was detected once. The rearrangement uses TRBV5-4 and TRBJ2-1; D remains unclear. Trimming pared 9 bases from V and 4 bases from J, leaving 11 bases between. The CDR3 totals 12 residues. Per germline, CDR1 SGHNT and CDR2 YYREEE (reference sequence). The CDR3 is CAIRAGYNEQFF. The CDR3 DNA reads TGTGCCATACGGGCTGGGTACAATGAGCAGTTCTTC.

The chain combines TRBV20-1 with TRBJ1-5, with D possibly matching TRBD1 (6 bases). CDR1 and CDR2 (germline): DFQATT, SNEGSKA (reference sequence). V dropped 2 bases and J dropped 1 base, with 12 bases sitting between them. This CDR3 is built from 15 residues. CDR3 protein: CSARLQGWSNQPQHF. The DNA for the CDR3 is TGCAGTGCTAGATTACAGGGTTGGAGCAATCAGCCCCAGCATTTT.

This clonotype was detected many times. J is TRBJ2-7 and V is TRBV29-1; 9 nucleotides match TRBD2. Germline-derived CDR1 and CDR2 are SQVTM and ANQGSEA. Trimming cost V 6 bases and J 1 base; bases outside gene matches: 1. The CDR3 is 12 amino acids. As DNA, the CDR3 is TGCAGCGTGAGCGGGAGGTCCTACGAGCAGTACTTC. This translates into CSVSGRSYEQYF.

This clonotype was seen ten or more times. The V call is TRBV6-4, the J call TRBJ2-3; tentative D call: TRBD1 (6 bases). Deletions cut 2 bases from V and 1 base from J, with 13 bases between. The CDR3 spans 16 residues. Germline CDR1 is MRHNA and CDR2 is SNTAGT. The CDR3 spells CASSDVGGRGTDTQYF. In nucleotides, the CDR3 is TGTGCCAGCAGTGACGTAGGGGGTAGAGGCACAGATACGCAGTATTTT.